This T cell receptor (beta chain) appears in the sequencing data of a study of T cell responses to AZD1222 COVID-19 vaccine. Sequencing was performed with immunoSEQ multiplex PCR; in TCRdb, only in-frame clones are kept and a portion is missing. This sample carries about 160,000 clones, approximately 92% of them seen once, and the ten largest clones take about 3.2%. The CDR3 has 13 amino acids. Germline CDR1 is WSHSY and CDR2 is SAAADI. V was trimmed by 3 bases and J by 13 bases, leaving 13 bases between them. Sequencing was performed on peripheral blood, taken 28 days after the second AZD1222 dose. This receptor was taken from an adult who received the AZD1222 COVID-19 vaccine. This chain connects TRBV10-2 to TRBJ1-6; tentative D call: TRBD1 (6 bases). DNA of the CDR3: TGCGCCAGCAGTGAAGGGACACAGGCTCCCCTCCACTTT. Its translation: CASSEGTQAPLHF.